This TCR beta chain was profiled in a study of blood T cell repertoires in COVID-19. Overall study: COVID-19 samples from acute and convalescent phases originated in the United States, Italy and Spain.

The CDR3 runs to 16 residues. From germline, CDR1 is SGHTA and CDR2 FQGTGA. J was trimmed by 6 bases and V by 5 bases; bases with no gene match: 12. Study processing details: Amplification with reference gene primers provided the estimates of nucleated cell counts. Sequenced by immunoSEQ multiplex PCR; TCRdb stores in-frame clones only, minus some. V and J calls and clone size are copied from that table; D and trimming were computed from the DNA. The sample shows some 300,000 clones, 75% to 90% of them seen only once. The TCR sequence derives from a woman in her forties or fifties with COVID-19, enrolled during active disease. The V and J genes are TRBV7-3 and TRBJ2-3, with 9 nucleotides matching TRBD2. Sequencing used peripheral blood. CDR3 DNA sequence: TGTGCCAGCAGCCAGACAAGCGGGAGGCCCGGGGATACGCAGTATTTT. This translates into CASSQTSGRPGDTQYF. Combining the CDR3 with reference TRBV7-3 and TRBJ2-3 gives the whole variable domain GAGVSQTPSNKVTEKGKYVELRCDPISGHTALYWYRQSLGQGPEFLIYFQGTGAADDSGLPNDRFFAVRPEGSVSTLKIQRTERGDSAVYLCASSQTSGRPGDTQYFGPGTRLTVL.